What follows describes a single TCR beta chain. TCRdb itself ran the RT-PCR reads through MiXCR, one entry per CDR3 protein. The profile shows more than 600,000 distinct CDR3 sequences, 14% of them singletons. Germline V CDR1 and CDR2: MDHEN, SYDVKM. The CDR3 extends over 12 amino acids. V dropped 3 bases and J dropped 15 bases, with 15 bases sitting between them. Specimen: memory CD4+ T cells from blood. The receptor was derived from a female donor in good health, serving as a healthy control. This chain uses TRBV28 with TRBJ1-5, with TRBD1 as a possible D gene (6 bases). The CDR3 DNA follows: TGTGCCAGCAGTTTCAGGGGTTTGTGGCTGCATTTT. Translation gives CASSFRGLWLHF.